One sample yielded the 19 T cell receptor beta chains listed below, sequenced in a study of spatial heterogeneity in lung cancer. MiXCR was run by TCRdb on the 5' RACE reads, yielding one entry per CDR3 protein. The sample contains approximately 22,000 distinct CDR3 sequences, under 5.5% of which appear only once. Time point noted: sample taken at primary tumor resection. Sequencing covered unsorted whole RNA taken from tumor, nontumor lung or frozen PBMC. The input for sequencing was PBMCs, taken at surgery. Receptors originate from a male donor with early-stage non-small cell lung cancer.

CDR3 bases: TGCAGTGCTTGGACAGGGAGCACAGATACGCAGTATTTT. Translation: CSAWTGSTDTQYF. The chain uses TRBV20-1 and TRBJ2-3; 8 bases are shared with TRBD1. V shed 5 bases, J shed 0 bases, and the junction held 1 base outside the gene matches. CDR1 is DFQATT, CDR2 SNEGSKA, per germline (reference sequence). CDR3 length: 13 amino acids.

This clonotype was found many times. The chain is built from TRBV27 and TRBJ1-2; D remains ambiguous. This CDR3 region has 13 residues. Trimming removed 6 bases at V and 8 bases at J, with 16 bases between. CDR1 MNHEY and CDR2 SMNVEV come from the germline V gene (reference sequence). The CDR3 spells CASSPTLAGGYTF. CDR3 DNA: TGTGCCAGCAGCCCCACCCTGGCAGGCGGCTACACCTTC.

This clonotype was recorded many times. The chain carries TRBV11-2 and TRBJ2-1; maybe TRBD1 (5 bases). Germline V gives CDR1 SGHAT, CDR2 FQNNGV. CDR3 size: 16 residues. The germline V and J ends were trimmed by 5 bases and 0 bases, with 14 bases remaining between them. Written as DNA, the CDR3 is TGTGCCAGCAGCCAATTGGACAAGGGCTCCTACAATGAGCAGTTCTTC. It is translated as CASSQLDKGSYNEQFF. Combining the CDR3 with reference TRBV11-2 and TRBJ2-1 gives the whole variable domain EAGVAQSPRYKIIEKRQSVAFWCNPISGHATLYWYQQILGQGPKLLIQFQNNGVVDDSQLPKDRFSAERLKGVDSTLKIQPAKLEDSAVYLCASSQLDKGSYNEQFFGPGTRLTVL.

This clonotype showed up many times. This chain uses TRBV29-1 with TRBJ2-7; D gene ambiguous. V was clipped by 3 bases and J by 0 bases, with 9 bases between them. The CDR3 length is 13 residues. Germline assignment: CDR1 SQVTM and CDR2 ANQGSEA. CDR3 sequence: CSVDADDSYEQYF. CDR3 nucleotides: TGCAGCGTTGATGCGGACGACTCCTACGAGCAGTACTTC.

In its sample, this clonotype was seen many times. The J gene is TRBJ2-5, the V gene TRBV9, with TRBD1 identical over 7 bases. Germline trimming cut 3 bases from V and 4 bases from J; bases unmatched to any gene: 12. The CDR3 is 16 residues long. The germline CDR1 and CDR2 sequences are SGDLS and YYNGEE. DNA of the CDR3: TGTGCCAGCAGCGAGGGGGATGCGACAGGGCCAGAGACCCAGTACTTC. The encoded protein is CASSEGDATGPETQYF.

This clonotype occurred many times. The V and J genes are TRBV6-1 and TRBJ2-1; 7 bases match TRBD1. CDR3 length: 16 amino acids. Germline CDR1 is MNHNS and CDR2 is SASEGT. J gave up 3 bases and V 6 bases, and 11 bases lay outside the gene matches. The CDR3 nucleotides read TGTGCCAGCAGGAATACAGGGGCCCGACTCTACAATGAGCAGTTCTTC. It specifies CASRNTGARLYNEQFF.

This clonotype was seen repeatedly, ten times or more. Here the CDR3 DNA reads TGTGCCAGCAGCCGCTTGGGACAGGGTCACGAGACCCAGTACTTC. This encodes CASSRLGQGHETQYF. The chain has TRBV7-2 and TRBJ2-5; 9 positions match TRBD1. Germline trimming cut 5 bases from V and 5 bases from J; bases unmatched to any gene: 9. Germline V gene lookup returns CDR1 SGHTA and CDR2 FQGNSA. The CDR3 contains 15 residues.

This clonotype was counted at least ten times. The V and J genes are TRBV12-3 or TRBV12-4 and TRBJ1-4, with TRBD1 matching 9 bases. The J segment lost 8 bases and the V segment lost 2 bases, leaving 9 bases of the junction unmatched. The CDR3 consists of 16 residues. CDR3 amino acids: CASSLKQGAPGEKLFF. The CDR3 nucleotides are TGTGCCAGCAGTTTAAAACAGGGGGCGCCGGGGGAAAAACTGTTTTTT.

This clonotype was counted at least ten times. V usage is TRBV27 and J usage is TRBJ2-7; 8 nucleotides align to TRBD1. This CDR3 is 15 amino acids long. Per the germline V gene, CDR1 is MNHEY and CDR2 is SMNVEV (reference sequence). Losses at the gene ends were 3 bases for V and 7 bases for J; bases not matched to a gene: 11. The CDR3 bases are TGTGCCAGCAGTTTTCAGGGACAGGAATGGGAAGAGCAGTACTTC. Translation: CASSFQGQEWEEQYF.

There are many counts of this clonotype. The chain uses TRBV5-6 and TRBJ2-2, with TRBD2 matching 8 bases. The junction had 10 bases not matched to a gene; V was cut back by 2 bases and J by 7 bases. Germline CDR1 is SGHDT and CDR2 is YYEEEE. This CDR3 spans 16 amino acids. The CDR3 is CASSFNPSGPYGELFF. DNA of the CDR3: TGTGCCAGCAGCTTCAACCCTAGCGGGCCGTACGGGGAGCTGTTTTTT.

At least ten counts were recorded for this clonotype. The J gene is TRBJ2-1, the V gene TRBV7-2, with 14 bases matching TRBD2. There are 15 residues in the CDR3. The trim removed 5 bases at V and 7 bases at J, leaving 4 bases unmatched. Germline V lookup: CDR1 SGHTA, CDR2 FQGNSA. In nucleotides, the CDR3 is TGTGCCAGCAGCCAAGGACTAGCGGGAGGTAATGAGCAGTTCTTC. Translating it yields CASSQGLAGGNEQFF. Looking up the rest from reference TRBV7-2 and TRBJ2-1 gives the full variable domain: GAGVSQSPSNKVTEKGKDVELRCDPISGHTALYWYRQSLGQGLEFLIYFQGNSAPDKSGLPSDRFSAERTGGSVSTLTIQRTQQEDSAVYLCASSQGLAGGNEQFFGPGTRLTVL.

This clonotype was recorded a few times. J is TRBJ1-4 and V is TRBV12-1; the D call of TRBD1 is as the table states it, not checked on the DNA. TRBV12-1 is described as a pseudogene. The CDR3 spans 18 residues. The CDR3 reads CASSSPGQNSTTNEKLFF. The CDR3 DNA sequence: TGTGCCAGCAGCTCCCCGGGTCAAAACTCGACAACTAATGAAAAACTGTTTTTT.

This clonotype was detected many times. The chain recombines TRBV6-1 with TRBJ1-6; D might be TRBD1 (6 bases). In germline, CDR1 is MNHNS, CDR2 SASEGT. Trimming cost V 4 bases and J 0 bases, with 10 bases left between them. The CDR3 contains 16 residues. Here the CDR3 DNA reads TGTGCCAGCAGTGGGACAGAGAGCTCCTATAATTCACCCCTCCACTTT. Translation: CASSGTESSYNSPLHF.

This clonotype was observed once. At one end, the junction sequence differs from germline, possibly due to a read error. V is TRBV24-1 and J is TRBJ2-5; D ambiguous. This CDR3 has 12 amino acids. Per the germline V gene, CDR1 is KGHDR and CDR2 is SFDVKD. As DNA, the CDR3 is TGTACCACCAGTGATTTCCAAGAGACCCAGTACTTC. Its translation: CTTSDFQETQYF.

This clonotype occurred a few times. The V call is TRBV2, the J call TRBJ2-1; 13 nucleotides agree with TRBD2. CDR1 SNHLY and CDR2 FYNNEI come from the germline V gene. V lost 4 bases to trimming and J lost 7 bases; unmatched junction nucleotides: 4. This CDR3 spans 15 amino acids. Here the CDR3 reads CASSVLAGGSNEQFF. As DNA, the CDR3 is TGTGCCAGCAGTGTACTAGCGGGAGGGTCGAATGAGCAGTTCTTC.

This clonotype was seen many times. The gene calls are TRBV5-6 and TRBJ2-5; TRBD2 matches at 8 bases. The CDR3 extends over 14 amino acids. V shed 4 bases and J 2 bases; nucleotides not matched to a gene: 4. Germline-derived CDR1 and CDR2 are SGHDT and YYEEEE. This chain's CDR3 is CASSTRLAQETQYF. CDR3 coding DNA: TGTGCCAGCAGCACCCGACTAGCGCAAGAGACCCAGTACTTC.

This clonotype was counted at least ten times. This sequence joins TRBV7-2 and TRBJ2-6; D unresolved. Trimming left V 6 bases short and J 3 bases short, with 6 bases between. CDR1 is SGHTA and CDR2 is FQGNSA in the germline V gene. The CDR3 runs to 13 residues. Here the CDR3 reads CASRRLGANVLTF. CDR3 bases: TGTGCCAGCAGGAGGCTTGGGGCCAACGTCCTGACTTTC.

This clonotype was seen at least ten times. The V gene is TRBV15, the J gene TRBJ2-1; D is perhaps TRBD2 (6 bases). The CDR3 is 11 residues long. Between the trimmed V and J ends, which lost 9 bases and 4 bases, there was a span of 7 bases. Per germline, CDR1 LNHNV and CDR2 YYDKDF (reference sequence). The CDR3 here is CATSGYNEQFF. The CDR3 region has the DNA TGTGCCACTAGCGGATACAATGAGCAGTTCTTC.

This clonotype was seen repeatedly, ten times or more. The chain employs TRBV20-1 and TRBJ1-1; no firm D call. Looked up from germline, CDR1 is DFQATT and CDR2 is SNEGSKA (reference sequence). V lost 2 bases and J 6 bases, leaving 13 bases between the germline ends. CDR3 size: 13 residues. The chain's CDR3 is CSARLGGMPEAFF. The CDR3 bases are TGCAGTGCTAGATTAGGCGGTATGCCTGAAGCTTTCTTT.